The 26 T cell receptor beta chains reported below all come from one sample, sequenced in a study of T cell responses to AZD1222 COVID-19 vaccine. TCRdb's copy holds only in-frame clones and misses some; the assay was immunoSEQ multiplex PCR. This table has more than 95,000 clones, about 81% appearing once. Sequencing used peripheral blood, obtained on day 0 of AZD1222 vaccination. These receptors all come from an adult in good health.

The CDR3 reads CASSLRLSAGSSYNEQFF. The CDR3 nucleotides are TGCGCCAGCAGCCTCCGACTTAGTGCCGGGTCCTCCTACAATGAGCAGTTCTTC. V and J are TRBV5-1 and TRBJ2-1; D uncertain. The CDR3 contains 18 residues. Germline V lookup: CDR1 SGHRS, CDR2 YFSETQ. Trimming left V 4 bases short and J 0 bases short, with 20 bases between.

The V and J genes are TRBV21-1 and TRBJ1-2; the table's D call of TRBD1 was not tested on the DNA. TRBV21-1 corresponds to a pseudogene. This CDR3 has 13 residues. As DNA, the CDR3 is TGTGCCAGCAGCAAAGGGGGCGGAAGTGGCTACACCTTC. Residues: CASSKGGGSGYTF.

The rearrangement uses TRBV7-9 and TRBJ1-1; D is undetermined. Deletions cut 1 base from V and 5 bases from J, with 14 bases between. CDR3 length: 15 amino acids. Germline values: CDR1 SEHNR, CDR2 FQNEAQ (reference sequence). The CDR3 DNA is TGTGCCAGCAGCTTAGATATCGGTGGTTGGACTGAAGCTTTCTTT. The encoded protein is CASSLDIGGWTEAFF. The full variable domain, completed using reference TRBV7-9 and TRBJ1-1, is DTGVSQNPRHKITKRGQNVTFRCDPISEHNRLYWYRQTLGQGPEFLTYFQNEAQLEKSRLLSDRFSAERPKGSFSTLEIQRTEQGDSAMYLCASSLDIGGWTEAFFGQGTRLTVV.

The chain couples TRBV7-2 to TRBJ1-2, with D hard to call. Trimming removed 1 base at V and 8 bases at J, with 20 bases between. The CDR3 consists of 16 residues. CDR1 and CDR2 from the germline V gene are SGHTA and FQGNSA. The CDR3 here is CASSLGATPRGNGYTF. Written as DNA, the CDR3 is TGTGCCAGCAGCTTAGGGGCAACCCCACGGGGAAACGGCTACACCTTC.

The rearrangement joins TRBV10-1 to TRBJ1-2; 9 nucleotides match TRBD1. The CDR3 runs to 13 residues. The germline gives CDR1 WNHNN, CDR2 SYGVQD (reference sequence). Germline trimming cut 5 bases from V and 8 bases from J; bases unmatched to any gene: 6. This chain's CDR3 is CASSSGQGWGYTF. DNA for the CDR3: TGCGCCAGCAGTTCGGGACAGGGCTGGGGCTACACCTTC.

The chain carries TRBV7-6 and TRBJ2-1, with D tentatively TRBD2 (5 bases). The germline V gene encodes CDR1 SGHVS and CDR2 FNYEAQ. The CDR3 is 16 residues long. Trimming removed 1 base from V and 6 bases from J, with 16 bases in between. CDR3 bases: TGTGCCAGCAGCTTAGTTCACAGTAGCGACTTCAATGAGCAGTTCTTC. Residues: CASSLVHSSDFNEQFF.

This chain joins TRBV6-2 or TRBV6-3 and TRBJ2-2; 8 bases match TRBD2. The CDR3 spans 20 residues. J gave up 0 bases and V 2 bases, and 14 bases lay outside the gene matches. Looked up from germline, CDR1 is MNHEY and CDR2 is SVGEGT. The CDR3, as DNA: TGTGCCAGCAGTTACCCACTTCTTCCGGGGGGGCAGTCGAACACCGGGGAGCTGTTTTTT. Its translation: CASSYPLLPGGQSNTGELFF.

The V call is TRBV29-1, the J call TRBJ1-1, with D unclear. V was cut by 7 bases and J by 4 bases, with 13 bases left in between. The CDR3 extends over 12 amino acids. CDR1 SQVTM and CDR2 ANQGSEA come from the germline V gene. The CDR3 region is CSGLGLGTEAFF. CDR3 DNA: TGCAGCGGCCTTGGGCTCGGCACTGAAGCTTTCTTT.

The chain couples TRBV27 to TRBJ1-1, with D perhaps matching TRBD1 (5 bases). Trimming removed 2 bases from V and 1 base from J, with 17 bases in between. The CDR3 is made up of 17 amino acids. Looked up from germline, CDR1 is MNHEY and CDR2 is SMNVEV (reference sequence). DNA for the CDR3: TGTGCCAGCAGTTTAATCCCCGGGGACGGGGGGAACACTGAAGCTTTCTTT. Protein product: CASSLIPGDGGNTEAFF.

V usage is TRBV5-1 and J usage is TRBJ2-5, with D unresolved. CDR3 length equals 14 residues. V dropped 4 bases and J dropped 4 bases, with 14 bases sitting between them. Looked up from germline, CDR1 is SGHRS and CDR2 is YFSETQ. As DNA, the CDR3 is TGCGCCAGCAGCATAGACGGGCCCCGAGAGACCCAGTACTTC. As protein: CASSIDGPRETQYF.

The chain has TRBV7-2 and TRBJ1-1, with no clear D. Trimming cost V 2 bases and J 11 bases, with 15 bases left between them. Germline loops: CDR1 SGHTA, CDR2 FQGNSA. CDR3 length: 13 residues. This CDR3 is CASSLSPAEWAFF. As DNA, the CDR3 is TGTGCCAGCAGCTTAAGTCCGGCGGAGTGGGCTTTCTTT.

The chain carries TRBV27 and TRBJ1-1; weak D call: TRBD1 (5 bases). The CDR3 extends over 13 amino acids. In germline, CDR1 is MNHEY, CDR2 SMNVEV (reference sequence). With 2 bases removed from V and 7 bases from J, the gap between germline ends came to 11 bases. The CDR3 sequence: CASSLRSDSEAFF. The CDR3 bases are TGTGCCAGCAGTTTAAGGAGCGACAGTGAAGCTTTCTTT.

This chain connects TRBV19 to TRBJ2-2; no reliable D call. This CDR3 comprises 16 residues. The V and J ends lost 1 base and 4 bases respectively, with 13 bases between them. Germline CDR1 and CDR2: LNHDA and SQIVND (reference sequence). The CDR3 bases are TGTGCCAGTAGTATAGGCCTTCGGGTAGCCACCGGGGAGCTGTTTTTT. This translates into CASSIGLRVATGELFF.

The CDR3 here is CASSEGAQSNEQFF. CDR3 nucleotides: TGTGCCAGCAGCGAGGGGGCGCAATCCAATGAGCAGTTCTTC. The J gene is TRBJ2-1, the V gene TRBV9, with 7 nucleotides matching TRBD1. Trimming at V came to 3 bases and at J to 6 bases, leaving 6 bases not matched to a gene. The CDR3 length is 14 residues. Germline lookup yields CDR1 SGDLS and CDR2 YYNGEE.

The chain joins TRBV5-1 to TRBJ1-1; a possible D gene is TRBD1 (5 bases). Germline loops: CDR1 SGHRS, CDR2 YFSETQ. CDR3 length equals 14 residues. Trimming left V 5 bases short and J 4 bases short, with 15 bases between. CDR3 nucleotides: TGCGCCAGCAGGGACTACTCTAGGGGCACTGAAGCTTTCTTT. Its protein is CASRDYSRGTEAFF.

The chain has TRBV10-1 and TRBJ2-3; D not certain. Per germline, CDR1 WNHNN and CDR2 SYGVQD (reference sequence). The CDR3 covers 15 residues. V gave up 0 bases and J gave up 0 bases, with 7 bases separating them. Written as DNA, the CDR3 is TGCGCCAGCAGTGAGTCTCCCGCTAGCACAGATACGCAGTATTTT. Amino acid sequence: CASSESPASTDTQYF.

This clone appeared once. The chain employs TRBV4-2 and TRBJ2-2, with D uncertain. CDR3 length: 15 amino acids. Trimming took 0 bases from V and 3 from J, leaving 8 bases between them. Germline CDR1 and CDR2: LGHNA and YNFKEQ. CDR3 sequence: CASSQDRSDTGELFF. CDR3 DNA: TGTGCCAGCAGCCAAGATCGCAGTGACACCGGGGAGCTGTTTTTT.

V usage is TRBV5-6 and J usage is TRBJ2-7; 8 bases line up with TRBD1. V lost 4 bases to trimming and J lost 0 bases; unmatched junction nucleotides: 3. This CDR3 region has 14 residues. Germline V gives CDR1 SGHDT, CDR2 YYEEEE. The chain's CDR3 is CASSRTGSSYEQYF. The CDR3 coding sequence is TGTGCCAGCAGCCGGACAGGGAGCTCCTACGAGCAGTACTTC.

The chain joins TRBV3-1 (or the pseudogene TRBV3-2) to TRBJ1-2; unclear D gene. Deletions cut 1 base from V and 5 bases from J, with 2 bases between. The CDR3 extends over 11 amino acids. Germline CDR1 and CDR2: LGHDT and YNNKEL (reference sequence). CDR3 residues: CASSQGYGYTF. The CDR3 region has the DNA TGTGCCAGCAGCCAAGGGTATGGCTACACCTTC.

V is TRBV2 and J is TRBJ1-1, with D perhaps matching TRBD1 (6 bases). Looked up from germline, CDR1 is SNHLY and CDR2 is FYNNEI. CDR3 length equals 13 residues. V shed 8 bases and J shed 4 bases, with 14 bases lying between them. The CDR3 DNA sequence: TGTGCCAGCGAATGGGGGGCGGGCACTGAAGCTTTCTTT. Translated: CASEWGAGTEAFF. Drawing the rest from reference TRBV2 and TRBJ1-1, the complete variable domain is EPEVTQTPSHQVTQMGQEVILRCVPISNHLYFYWYRQILGQKVEFLVSFYNNEISEKSEIFDDQFSVERPDGSNFTLKIRSTKLEDSAMYFCASEWGAGTEAFFGQGTRLTVV.

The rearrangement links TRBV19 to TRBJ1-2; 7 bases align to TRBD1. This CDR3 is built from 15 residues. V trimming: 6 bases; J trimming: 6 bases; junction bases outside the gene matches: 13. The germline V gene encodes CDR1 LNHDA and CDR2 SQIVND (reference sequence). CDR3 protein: CASRGNQGVSNGYTF. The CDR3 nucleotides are TGTGCCAGTAGAGGGAACCAGGGGGTTTCGAATGGCTACACCTTC.

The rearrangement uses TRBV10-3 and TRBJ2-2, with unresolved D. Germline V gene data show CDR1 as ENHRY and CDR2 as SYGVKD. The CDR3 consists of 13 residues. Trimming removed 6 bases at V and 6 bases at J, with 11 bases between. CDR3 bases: TGTGCCATCAGGGAAAAGGGTTCCGGGGAGCTGTTTTTT. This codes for CAIREKGSGELFF.

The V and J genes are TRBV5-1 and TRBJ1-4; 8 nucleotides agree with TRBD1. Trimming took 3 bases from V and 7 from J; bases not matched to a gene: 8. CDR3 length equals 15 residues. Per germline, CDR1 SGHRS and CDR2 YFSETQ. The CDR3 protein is CASSSTGGEGEKLFF. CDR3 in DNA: TGCGCCAGCAGCTCCACAGGGGGAGAGGGTGAAAAACTGTTTTTT.

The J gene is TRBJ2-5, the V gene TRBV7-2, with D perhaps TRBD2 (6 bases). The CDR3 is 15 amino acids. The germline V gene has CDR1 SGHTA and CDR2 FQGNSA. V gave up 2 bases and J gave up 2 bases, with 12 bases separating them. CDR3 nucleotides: TGTGCCAGCAGCTTAAATAGAGGGACTCAAGAGACCCAGTACTTC. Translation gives CASSLNRGTQETQYF.

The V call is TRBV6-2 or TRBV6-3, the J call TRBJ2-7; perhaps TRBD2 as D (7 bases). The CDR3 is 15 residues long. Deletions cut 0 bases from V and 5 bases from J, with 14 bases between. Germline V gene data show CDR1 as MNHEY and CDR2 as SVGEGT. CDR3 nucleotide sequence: TGTGCCAGCAGTTACTCGAAGGGGGGGCCCCACGAGCAGTACTTC. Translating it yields CASSYSKGGPHEQYF.

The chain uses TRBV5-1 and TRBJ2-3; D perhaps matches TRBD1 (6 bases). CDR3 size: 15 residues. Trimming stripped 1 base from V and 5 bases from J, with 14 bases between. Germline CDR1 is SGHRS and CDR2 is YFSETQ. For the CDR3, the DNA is TGCGCCAGCAGCTTGAGGGGGACGAATAAAGATACGCAGTATTTT. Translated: CASSLRGTNKDTQYF.